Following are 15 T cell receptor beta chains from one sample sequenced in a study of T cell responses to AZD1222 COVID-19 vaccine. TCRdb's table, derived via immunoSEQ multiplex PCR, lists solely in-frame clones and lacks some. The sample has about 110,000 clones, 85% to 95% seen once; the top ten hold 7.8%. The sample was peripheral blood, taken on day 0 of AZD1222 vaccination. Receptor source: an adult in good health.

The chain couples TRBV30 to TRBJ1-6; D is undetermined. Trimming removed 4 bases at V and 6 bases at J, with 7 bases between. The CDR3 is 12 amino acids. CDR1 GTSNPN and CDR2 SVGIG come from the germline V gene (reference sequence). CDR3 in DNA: TGTGCCTGGAACAGACCTAATTCACCCCTCCACTTT. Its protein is CAWNRPNSPLHF.

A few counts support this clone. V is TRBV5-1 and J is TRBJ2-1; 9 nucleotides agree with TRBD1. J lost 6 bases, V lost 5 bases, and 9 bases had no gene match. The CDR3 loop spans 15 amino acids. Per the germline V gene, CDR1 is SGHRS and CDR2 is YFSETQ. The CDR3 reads CASRSGQGGVNEQFF. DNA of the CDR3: TGCGCCAGCAGATCGGGACAGGGTGGTGTCAATGAGCAGTTCTTC. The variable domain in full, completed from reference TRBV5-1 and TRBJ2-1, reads KAGVTQTPRYLIKTRGQQVTLSCSPISGHRSVSWYQQTPGQGLQFLFEYFSETQRNKGNFPGRFSGRQFSNSRSEMNVSTLELGDSALYLCASRSGQGGVNEQFFGPGTRLTVL.

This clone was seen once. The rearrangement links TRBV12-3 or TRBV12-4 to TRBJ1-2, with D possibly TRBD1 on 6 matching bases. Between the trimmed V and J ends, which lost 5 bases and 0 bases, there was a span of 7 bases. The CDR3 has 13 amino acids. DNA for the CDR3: TGTGCCAGCAGTCAGGGGACTAACTATGGCTACACCTTC. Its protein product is CASSQGTNYGYTF.

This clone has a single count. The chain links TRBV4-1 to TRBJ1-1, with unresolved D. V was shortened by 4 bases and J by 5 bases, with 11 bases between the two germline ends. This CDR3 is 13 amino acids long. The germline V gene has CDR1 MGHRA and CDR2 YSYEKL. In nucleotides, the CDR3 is TGCGCCAGCAGCCCCTTGGGCGGGACTGAAGCTTTCTTT. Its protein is CASSPLGGTEAFF.

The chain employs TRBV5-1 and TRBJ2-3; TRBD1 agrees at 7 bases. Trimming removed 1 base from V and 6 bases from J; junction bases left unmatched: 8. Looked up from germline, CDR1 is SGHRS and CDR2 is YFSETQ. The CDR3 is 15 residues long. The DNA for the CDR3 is TGCGCCAGCAGCTTGTTAGGGGGCGCTACGGATACGCAGTATTTT. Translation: CASSLLGGATDTQYF.

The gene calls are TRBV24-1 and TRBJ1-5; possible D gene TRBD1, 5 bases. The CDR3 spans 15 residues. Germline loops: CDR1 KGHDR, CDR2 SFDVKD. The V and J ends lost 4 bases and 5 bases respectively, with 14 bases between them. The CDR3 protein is CATSEAVGGDQPQHF. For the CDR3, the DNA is TGTGCCACCAGTGAGGCGGTCGGAGGGGATCAGCCCCAGCATTTT.

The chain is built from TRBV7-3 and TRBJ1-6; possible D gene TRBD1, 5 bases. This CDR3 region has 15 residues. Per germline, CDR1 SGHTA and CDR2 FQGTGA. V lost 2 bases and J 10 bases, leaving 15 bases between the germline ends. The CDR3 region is CASSLRGGVYSPLHF. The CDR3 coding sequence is TGTGCCAGCAGCTTACGGGGCGGGGTTTACTCACCCCTCCACTTT.

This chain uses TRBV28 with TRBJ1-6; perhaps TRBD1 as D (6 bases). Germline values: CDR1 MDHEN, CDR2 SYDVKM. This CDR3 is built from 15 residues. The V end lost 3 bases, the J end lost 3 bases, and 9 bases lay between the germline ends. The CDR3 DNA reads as TGTGCCAGCAGTTTGGGGGCTGGCTATAATTCACCCCTCCACTTT. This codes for CASSLGAGYNSPLHF.

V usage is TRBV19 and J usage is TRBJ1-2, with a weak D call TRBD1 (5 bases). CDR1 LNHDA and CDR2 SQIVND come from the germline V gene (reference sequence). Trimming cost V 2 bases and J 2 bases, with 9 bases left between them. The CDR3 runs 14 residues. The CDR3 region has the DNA TGTGCCAGTAGTATATTCGGGGGAAACTATGGCTACACCTTC. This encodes CASSIFGGNYGYTF.

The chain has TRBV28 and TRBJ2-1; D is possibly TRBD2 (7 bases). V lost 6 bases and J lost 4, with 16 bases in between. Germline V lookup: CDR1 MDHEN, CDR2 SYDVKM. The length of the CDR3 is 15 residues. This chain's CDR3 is CASRGRGAGYNEQFF. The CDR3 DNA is TGTGCCAGCAGGGGTCGGGGGGCAGGGTACAATGAGCAGTTCTTC.

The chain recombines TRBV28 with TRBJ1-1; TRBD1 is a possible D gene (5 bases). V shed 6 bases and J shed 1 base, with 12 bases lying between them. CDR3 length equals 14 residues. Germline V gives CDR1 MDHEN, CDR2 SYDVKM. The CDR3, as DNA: TGTGCCAGCAGGACCTCAGGGACGAACACTGAAGCTTTCTTT. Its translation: CASRTSGTNTEAFF.

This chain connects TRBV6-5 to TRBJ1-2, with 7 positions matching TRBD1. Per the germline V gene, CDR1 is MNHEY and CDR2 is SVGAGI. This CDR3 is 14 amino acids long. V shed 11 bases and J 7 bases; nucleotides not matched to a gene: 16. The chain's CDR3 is CAAWRGGASIGYTF. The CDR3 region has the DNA TGTGCCGCGTGGAGAGGGGGCGCCTCAATTGGCTACACCTTC.

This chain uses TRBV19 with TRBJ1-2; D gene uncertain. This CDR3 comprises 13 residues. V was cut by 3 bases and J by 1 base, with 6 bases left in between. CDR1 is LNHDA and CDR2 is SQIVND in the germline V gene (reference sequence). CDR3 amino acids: CASSITLNYGYTF. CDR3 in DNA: TGTGCCAGTAGTATCACTCTTAACTATGGCTACACCTTC.

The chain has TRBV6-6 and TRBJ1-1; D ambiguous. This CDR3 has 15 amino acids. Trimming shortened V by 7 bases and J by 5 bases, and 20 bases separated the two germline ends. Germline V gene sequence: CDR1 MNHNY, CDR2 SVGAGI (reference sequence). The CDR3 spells CASTHPRGELTEAFF. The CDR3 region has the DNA TGTGCCAGCACCCACCCCCGTGGAGAATTGACTGAAGCTTTCTTT.

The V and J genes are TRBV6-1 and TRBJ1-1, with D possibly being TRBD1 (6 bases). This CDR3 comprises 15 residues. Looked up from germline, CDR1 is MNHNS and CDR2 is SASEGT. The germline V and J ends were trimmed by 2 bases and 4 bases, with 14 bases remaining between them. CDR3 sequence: CASSEMGTGRTEAFF. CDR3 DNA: TGTGCCAGCAGTGAAATGGGAACAGGGCGCACTGAAGCTTTCTTT.